The 29 T cell receptor beta chains given below trace back to one sample, sequenced in a study of blood T cell repertoires in COVID-19. TCRdb's table, derived via immunoSEQ multiplex PCR, lists solely in-frame clones and lacks some. The repertoire holds about 52,000 clones, with roughly 90% as singletons. The sample consisted of peripheral blood. These receptors were collected from a man of 80 years or more with active or convalescent COVID-19.

This clone has more than one count but fewer than ten. The DNA of the CDR3 is TGTGCCAGTAGTGCCTCTCGACTGAACTACGAGCAGTACTTC. Amino acids: CASSASRLNYEQYF. The V call is TRBV19, the J call TRBJ2-7; D ambiguous. Trimming took 5 bases from V and 3 from J, leaving 14 bases between them. Germline assignment: CDR1 LNHDA and CDR2 SQIVND (reference sequence). The length of the CDR3 is 14 residues.

This clone was observed once. The chain joins TRBV11-3 to TRBJ2-3; the match to TRBD2 covers 8 bases. The J segment lost 4 bases and the V segment lost 6 bases, leaving 6 bases of the junction unmatched. Looked up from germline, CDR1 is SGHNT and CDR2 is YENEEA. The CDR3 covers 14 residues. This CDR3 is CASSSTSAADTQYF. For the CDR3, the DNA is TGTGCCAGCAGTTCGACTAGCGCTGCAGATACGCAGTATTTT. The full variable domain, rest sourced from reference TRBV11-3 and TRBJ2-3, is EAGVVQSPRYKIIEKKQPVAFWCNPISGHNTLYWYLQNLGQGPELLIRYENEEAVDDSQLPKDRFSAERLKGVDSTLKIQPAELGDSAVYLCASSSTSAADTQYFGPGTRLTVL.

V usage is TRBV2 and J usage is TRBJ1-1, with a tentative D call TRBD1 (5 bases). The CDR3 spans 15 residues. From germline, CDR1 is SNHLY and CDR2 FYNNEI. Trimming took off 2 bases at V and 4 bases at J, with 14 bases between the two ends. The CDR3: CASSELGQTGTEAFF. The CDR3 DNA reads TGTGCCAGCAGTGAACTGGGGCAGACGGGCACTGAAGCTTTCTTT.

The chain employs TRBV5-1 and TRBJ2-4; perhaps TRBD1 as D (5 bases). This CDR3 contains 15 residues. Trimming removed 4 bases at V and 2 bases at J, with 13 bases between. Germline V gene data show CDR1 as SGHRS and CDR2 as YFSETQ. This chain's CDR3 is CASSRAPGTKNIQYF. CDR3 coding DNA: TGCGCCAGCAGCCGCGCCCCAGGGACCAAAAACATTCAGTACTTC.

The V gene is TRBV7-2, the J gene TRBJ2-5; D perhaps matches TRBD1 (5 bases). Trimming shortened V by 0 bases and J by 1 base, and 12 bases separated the two germline ends. The CDR3 totals 16 residues. Germline CDR1 reads SGHTA; CDR2 reads FQGNSA. CDR3 DNA: TGTGCCAGCAGCTTAGCTTGGCAGGGTGGCCAAGAGACCCAGTACTTC. This encodes CASSLAWQGGQETQYF.

This clone appeared once. The chain is built from TRBV24-1 and TRBJ2-3; perhaps TRBD2 as D (5 bases). V was cut by 10 bases and J by 0 bases, with 7 bases left in between. The CDR3 consists of 12 residues. Germline CDR1 reads KGHDR; CDR2 reads SFDVKD. CDR3 residues: CATAGSTDTQYF. In DNA, the CDR3 is TGTGCCACGGCGGGTAGCACAGATACGCAGTATTTT.

The V and J genes are TRBV28 and TRBJ1-2; TRBD1 matches 10 bases. Trimming took 6 bases from V and 5 from J; bases not matched to a gene: 9. The CDR3 has 15 amino acids. The germline V gene has CDR1 MDHEN and CDR2 SYDVKM. The CDR3 nucleotides read TGTGCCAGCAGCCAGCCCGGGACAGGGGTGTATGGCTACACCTTC. Translated, it gives CASSQPGTGVYGYTF.

The rearrangement joins TRBV5-1 to TRBJ2-2, with 8 bases lining up with TRBD1. This CDR3 region has 15 residues. Germline V gene lookup returns CDR1 SGHRS and CDR2 YFSETQ. Trimming at V came to 3 bases and at J to 1 base, leaving 2 bases not matched to a gene. CDR3 loop: CASSSGQGNTGELFF. CDR3 nucleotides: TGCGCCAGCAGCTCCGGACAGGGGAACACCGGGGAGCTGTTTTTT.

The chain uses TRBV3-1 (or the pseudogene TRBV3-2) and TRBJ2-6; 8 bases match TRBD2. This CDR3 contains 16 residues. With 3 bases clipped from V and 3 bases from J, the junction kept 4 bases outside the gene matches. The germline V gene has CDR1 LGHDT and CDR2 YNNKEL (reference sequence). Here the CDR3 reads CASSQTGGLGANVLTF. In nucleotides, the CDR3 is TGTGCCAGCAGCCAGACGGGGGGGCTTGGGGCCAACGTCCTGACTTTC.

This sequence joins TRBV30 and TRBJ2-1, with a possible D match to TRBD2 (6 bases). The CDR3 contains 14 residues. The ends were cut back, 0 bases at V and 7 bases at J, with 13 bases in the middle. Germline V gene lookup returns CDR1 GTSNPN and CDR2 SVGIG (reference sequence). CDR3: CAWSVGGTRNEQFF. In nucleotides, the CDR3 is TGTGCCTGGAGTGTTGGCGGGACGAGGAATGAGCAGTTCTTC.

The V call is TRBV27, the J call TRBJ1-4; 9 positions match TRBD1. The length of the CDR3 is 16 residues. V shed 6 bases and J 6 bases; nucleotides not matched to a gene: 11. From germline, CDR1 is MNHEY and CDR2 SMNVEV (reference sequence). CDR3 region: CASRTTQGAGDEKLFF. The CDR3, as DNA: TGTGCCAGCAGAACCACACAGGGGGCGGGGGATGAAAAACTGTTTTTT.

CDR3 sequence: CASSLAQGNGYTF. In DNA, the CDR3 is TGTGCCAGCAGCTTAGCGCAGGGGAATGGCTACACCTTC. The chain carries TRBV7-2 and TRBJ1-2, with D maybe TRBD1 (6 bases). The germline gives CDR1 SGHTA, CDR2 FQGNSA. V lost 0 bases and J 6 bases, leaving 8 bases between the germline ends. The CDR3 covers 13 residues. The full variable domain, its missing parts supplied by reference TRBV7-2 and TRBJ1-2, is GAGVSQSPSNKVTEKGKDVELRCDPISGHTALYWYRQSLGQGLEFLIYFQGNSAPDKSGLPSDRFSAERTGGSVSTLTIQRTQQEDSAVYLCASSLAQGNGYTFGSGTRLTVV.

The chain carries TRBV5-1 and TRBJ2-7; 8 bases map to TRBD1. V was clipped by 0 bases and J by 4 bases; unmatched bases: 9. This CDR3 comprises 16 residues. Germline V gene sequence: CDR1 SGHRS, CDR2 YFSETQ. The chain's CDR3 is CASSLGLTGAVYEQYF. The CDR3 region has the DNA TGCGCCAGCAGCTTGGGACTGACAGGGGCCGTATACGAGCAGTACTTC.

The chain recombines TRBV4-3 with TRBJ1-1; 7 bases are a match to TRBD1. This CDR3 is 14 amino acids long. Germline CDR1 is LGHNA and CDR2 is YSLEER. V was clipped by 0 bases and J by 9 bases; unmatched bases: 7. CDR3 DNA sequence: TGCGCCAGCAGCCAAGAAATCAGGGGGTCAAAAGCTTTCTTT. It yields the protein CASSQEIRGSKAFF.

The J gene is TRBJ2-7, the V gene TRBV27; possible D gene TRBD2, 6 bases. The CDR3 has 15 amino acids. With 6 bases removed from V and 5 bases from J, the gap between germline ends came to 20 bases. Germline V gene lookup returns CDR1 MNHEY and CDR2 SMNVEV (reference sequence). The CDR3 region is CASSHGGNRANEQYF. The CDR3 bases are TGTGCCAGCAGCCATGGGGGGAATCGCGCTAACGAGCAGTACTTC.

The sample holds a few counts of this clone. The genes are TRBV5-1 and TRBJ2-7, with a weak D call TRBD1 (5 bases). This CDR3 spans 16 amino acids. The germline CDR1 and CDR2 sequences are SGHRS and YFSETQ. V was cut by 0 bases and J by 9 bases, with 22 bases left in between. Here the CDR3 reads CASSLVGGQGDQGQYF. In nucleotides, the CDR3 is TGCGCCAGCAGCTTGGTTGGCGGCCAAGGGGATCAGGGGCAGTACTTC.

The chain couples TRBV18 to TRBJ2-5; 7 bases map to TRBD1. This CDR3 contains 14 residues. V was clipped by 3 bases and J by 5 bases; unmatched bases: 6. The germline V gene encodes CDR1 KGHSH and CDR2 LQKENI. The CDR3 is CASSPGQDWETQYF. Written as DNA, the CDR3 is TGTGCCAGCTCACCCGGACAGGATTGGGAGACCCAGTACTTC.

This clone has only a few counts. V and J are TRBV7-9 and TRBJ2-2; unclear D gene. The CDR3 has 15 residues. Germline-derived CDR1 and CDR2 are SEHNR and FQNEAQ (reference sequence). V was clipped by 2 bases and J by 0 bases, with 7 bases between them. CDR3 DNA: TGTGCCAGCAGCTTACGGTCGGCGAACACCGGGGAGCTGTTTTTT. Protein sequence: CASSLRSANTGELFF. Full variable domain (outside the CDR3, taken from reference TRBV7-9 and TRBJ2-2): DTGVSQNPRHKITKRGQNVTFRCDPISEHNRLYWYRQTLGQGPEFLTYFQNEAQLEKSRLLSDRFSAERPKGSFSTLEIQRTEQGDSAMYLCASSLRSANTGELFFGEGSRLTVL.

The rearrangement joins TRBV9 to TRBJ2-3; TRBD1 might be the D (5 bases). The germline CDR1 and CDR2 sequences are SGDLS and YYNGEE. V was pared by 0 bases and J by 5 bases, with 16 bases between. The CDR3 covers 16 residues. As DNA, the CDR3 is TGTGCCAGCAGCGTAGAGGGGCGCGTCCCCGTAGATACGCAGTATTTT. As protein: CASSVEGRVPVDTQYF.

This sequence joins TRBV30 and TRBJ2-2; possibly TRBD2 for D (5 bases). CDR3 size: 15 residues. Trimming removed 6 bases at V and 2 bases at J, with 16 bases between. The germline V gene encodes CDR1 GTSNPN and CDR2 SVGIG (reference sequence). The CDR3 DNA is TGTGCCTGCTGCGGGTCAAGGGTCAACACCGGGGAGCTGTTTTTT. It translates to CACCGSRVNTGELFF.

J is TRBJ1-1 and V is TRBV7-9; D remains unclear. CDR3 size: 13 residues. Germline loops: CDR1 SEHNR, CDR2 FQNEAQ (reference sequence). The V gene lost 5 bases and the J gene lost 4 bases, with 11 bases spanning the gap. The DNA of the CDR3 is TGTGCCAGCAGCCGCGGGAGAATCACTGAAGCTTTCTTT. It is translated as CASSRGRITEAFF.

The chain is built from TRBV6-5 and TRBJ2-7, with unresolved D. This CDR3 comprises 13 residues. The germline V and J ends were trimmed by 8 bases and 2 bases, with 13 bases remaining between them. From germline, CDR1 is MNHEY and CDR2 SVGAGI. The CDR3 region is CASARSLTYEQYF. In DNA, the CDR3 is TGTGCCAGCGCACGGTCCTTAACCTACGAGCAGTACTTC.

The chain links TRBV9 to TRBJ1-2; D is undetermined. Trimming removed 6 bases at V and 4 bases at J, with 16 bases between. The CDR3 covers 14 residues. Germline values: CDR1 SGDLS, CDR2 YYNGEE. The CDR3 coding sequence is TGTGCCAGCAACAAGAACTCCGGCGGCTATGGCTACACCTTC. This gives the protein CASNKNSGGYGYTF.

The chain links TRBV28 to TRBJ2-7, with 7 bases lining up with TRBD2. Germline assignment: CDR1 MDHEN and CDR2 SYDVKM. V lost 3 bases, J lost 2 bases, and 4 bases stayed unmatched. The CDR3 loop spans 14 amino acids. Here the CDR3 reads CASSLGGGTYEQYF. The CDR3 DNA reads TGTGCCAGCAGTTTGGGGGGGGGAACCTACGAGCAGTACTTC.

The chain couples TRBV5-1 to TRBJ2-7, with a tentative D call TRBD1 (5 bases). Germline CDR1 and CDR2: SGHRS and YFSETQ. The CDR3 is made up of 14 amino acids. The V gene lost 3 bases and the J gene lost 4 bases, with 14 bases spanning the gap. The CDR3, as DNA: TGCGCCAGCAGCTCCGACGACAGAGAGTACGAGCAGTACTTC. It yields the protein CASSSDDREYEQYF.

The chain joins TRBV7-8 to TRBJ2-1, with D possibly TRBD2 on 5 matching bases. Germline V gives CDR1 SGHVS, CDR2 FQNEAQ. The CDR3 runs 13 residues. V lost 5 bases and J lost 2, with 7 bases in between. The chain's CDR3 is CASSPGTYNEQFF. The CDR3 DNA follows: TGTGCCAGCAGCCCCGGGACCTACAATGAGCAGTTCTTC.

V is TRBV7-2 and J is TRBJ2-7; D may be TRBD1 (6 bases). The CDR3 spans 14 residues. Germline V CDR1 and CDR2: SGHTA, FQGNSA. V gave up 5 bases and J gave up 6 bases, with 17 bases separating them. The DNA of the CDR3 is TGTGCCAGCAGCCAACAGGGCTTCGAGAGCGAGCAGTACTTC. This sequence encodes CASSQQGFESEQYF. Full variable domain (remainder filled in from reference TRBV7-2 and TRBJ2-7): GAGVSQSPSNKVTEKGKDVELRCDPISGHTALYWYRQSLGQGLEFLIYFQGNSAPDKSGLPSDRFSAERTGGSVSTLTIQRTQQEDSAVYLCASSQQGFESEQYFGPGTRLTVT.

The chain has TRBV7-2 and TRBJ1-5, with 7 bases fitting TRBD1. This CDR3 has 16 amino acids. CDR1 is SGHTA and CDR2 is FQGNSA in the germline V gene. With 4 bases clipped from V and 3 bases from J, the junction kept 9 bases outside the gene matches. The CDR3 bases are TGTGCCAGCAGCTCCCATGGCAGGGGGAACAATCAGCCCCAGCATTTT. It specifies CASSSHGRGNNQPQHF.

The chain links TRBV18 to TRBJ2-1, with 8 bases that match TRBD2. J gave up 14 bases and V 6 bases, and 6 bases lay outside the gene matches. The CDR3 contains 11 residues. Germline values: CDR1 KGHSH, CDR2 LQKENI. The CDR3 is CASSPGTREFF. CDR3 sequence (DNA): TGTGCCAGCTCTCCCGGGACTAGGGAGTTCTTC.